This T cell receptor (beta chain) was observed in a study of blood T cell repertoires in COVID-19. Looking at the study overall: From T cells, B-cell-depleted T cells, or PBMCs came the material, which was cDNA or gDNA.

This CDR3 has 14 residues. The germline gives CDR1 ENHRY, CDR2 SYGVKD. V trimming: 6 bases; J trimming: 6 bases; junction bases outside the gene matches: 10. Participants were aged roughly 18 to 100 years from about two dozen US areas. Assignments of participants to cohorts depended upon their own reported clinical history. Original processing notes: Scientists estimated how many nucleated cells there were by amplifying reference gene primers. Measured with immunoSEQ multiplex PCR; TCRdb has only the in-frame clones, and not every one. Clone size and the V and J calls come from that table; the DNA yielded D and trimming. The data show some 400,000 clones, around 89% seen once.

This chain links TRBV10-3 with TRBJ1-2; TRBD1 aligns across 7 bases. Specimen: PBMCs or T cells enriched from blood (not recorded which). The TCR sequence derives from a man younger than 40 who had recovered from COVID-19. For the CDR3, the DNA is TGTGCCATCAGCGCCACAGGGGTGGAGGATGGCTACACCTTC. Encoded protein: CAISATGVEDGYTF.